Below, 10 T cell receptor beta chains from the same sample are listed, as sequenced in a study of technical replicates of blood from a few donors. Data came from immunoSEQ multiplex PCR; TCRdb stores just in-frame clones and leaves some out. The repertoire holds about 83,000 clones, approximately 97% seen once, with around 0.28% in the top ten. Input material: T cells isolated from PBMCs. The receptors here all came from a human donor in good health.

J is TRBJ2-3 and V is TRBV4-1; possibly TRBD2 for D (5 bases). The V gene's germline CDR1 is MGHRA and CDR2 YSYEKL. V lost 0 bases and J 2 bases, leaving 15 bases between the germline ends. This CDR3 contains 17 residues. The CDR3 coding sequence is TGCGCCAGCAGCCAAGATATAGGGCGGGCAAACACAGATACGCAGTATTTT. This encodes CASSQDIGRANTDTQYF.

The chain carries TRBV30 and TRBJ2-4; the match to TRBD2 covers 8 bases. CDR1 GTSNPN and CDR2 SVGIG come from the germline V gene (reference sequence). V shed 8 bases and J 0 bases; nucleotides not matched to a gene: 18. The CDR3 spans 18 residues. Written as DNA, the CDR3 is TGTGCCATGAGAGGGGGACTAGGAACGCGGCTAGCCAAAAACATTCAGTACTTC. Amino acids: CAMRGGLGTRLAKNIQYF.

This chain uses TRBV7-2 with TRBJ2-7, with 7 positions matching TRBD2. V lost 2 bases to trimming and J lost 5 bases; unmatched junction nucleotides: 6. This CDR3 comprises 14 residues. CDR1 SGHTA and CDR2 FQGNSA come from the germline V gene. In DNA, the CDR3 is TGTGCCAGCAGCTTACCCGGGAGGTCCCACGAGCAGTACTTC. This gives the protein CASSLPGRSHEQYF. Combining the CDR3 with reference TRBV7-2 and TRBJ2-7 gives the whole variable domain GAGVSQSPSNKVTEKGKDVELRCDPISGHTALYWYRQSLGQGLEFLIYFQGNSAPDKSGLPSDRFSAERTGGSVSTLTIQRTQQEDSAVYLCASSLPGRSHEQYFGPGTRLTVT.

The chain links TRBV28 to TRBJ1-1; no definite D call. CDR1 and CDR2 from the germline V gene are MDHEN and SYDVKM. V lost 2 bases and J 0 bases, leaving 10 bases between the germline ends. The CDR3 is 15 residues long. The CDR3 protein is CASSLTDIMNTEAFF. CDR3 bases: TGTGCCAGCAGTTTAACTGATATTATGAACACTGAAGCTTTCTTT. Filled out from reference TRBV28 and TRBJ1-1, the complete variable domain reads DVKVTQSSRYLVKRTGEKVFLECVQDMDHENMFWYRQDPGLGLRLIYFSYDVKMKEKGDIPEGYSVSREKKERFSLILESASTNQTSMYLCASSLTDIMNTEAFFGQGTRLTVV.

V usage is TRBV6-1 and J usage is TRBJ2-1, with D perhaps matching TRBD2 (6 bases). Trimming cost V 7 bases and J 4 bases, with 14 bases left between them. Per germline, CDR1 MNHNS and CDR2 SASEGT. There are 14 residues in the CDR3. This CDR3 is CASKTGGKYNEQFF. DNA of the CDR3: TGTGCCAGCAAAACTGGAGGGAAGTACAATGAGCAGTTCTTC.

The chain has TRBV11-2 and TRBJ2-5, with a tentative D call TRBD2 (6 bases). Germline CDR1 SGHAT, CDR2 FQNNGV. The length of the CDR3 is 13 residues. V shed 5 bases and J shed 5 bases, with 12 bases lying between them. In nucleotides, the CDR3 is TGTGCCAGCAGCACCGGGGGTGTGGAGACCCAGTACTTC. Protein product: CASSTGGVETQYF. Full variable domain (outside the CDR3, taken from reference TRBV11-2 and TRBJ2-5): EAGVAQSPRYKIIEKRQSVAFWCNPISGHATLYWYQQILGQGPKLLIQFQNNGVVDDSQLPKDRFSAERLKGVDSTLKIQPAKLEDSAVYLCASSTGGVETQYFGPGTRLLVL.

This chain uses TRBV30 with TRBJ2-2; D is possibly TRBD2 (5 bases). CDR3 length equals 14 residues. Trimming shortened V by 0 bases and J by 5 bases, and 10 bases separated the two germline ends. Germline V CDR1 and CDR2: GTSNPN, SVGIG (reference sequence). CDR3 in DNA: TGTGCCTGGAGTGTATACGGGGAAACCGGGGAGCTGTTTTTT. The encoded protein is CAWSVYGETGELFF.

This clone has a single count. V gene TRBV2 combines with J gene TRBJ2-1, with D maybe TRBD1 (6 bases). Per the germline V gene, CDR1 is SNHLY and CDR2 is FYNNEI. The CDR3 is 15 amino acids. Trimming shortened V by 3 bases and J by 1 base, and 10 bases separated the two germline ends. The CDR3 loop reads CASSDPQGSYNEQFF. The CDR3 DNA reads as TGTGCCAGCAGTGACCCACAGGGATCCTACAATGAGCAGTTCTTC.

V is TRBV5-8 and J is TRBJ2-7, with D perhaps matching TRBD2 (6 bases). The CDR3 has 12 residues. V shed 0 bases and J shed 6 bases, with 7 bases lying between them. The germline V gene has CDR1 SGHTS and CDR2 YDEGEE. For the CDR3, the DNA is TGTGCCAGCAGCTTGGGGGGACTCGAGCAGTACTTC. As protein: CASSLGGLEQYF.

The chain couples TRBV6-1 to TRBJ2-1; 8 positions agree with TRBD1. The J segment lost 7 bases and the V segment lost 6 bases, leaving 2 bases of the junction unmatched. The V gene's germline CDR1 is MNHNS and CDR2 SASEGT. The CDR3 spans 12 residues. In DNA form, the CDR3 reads TGTGCCAGCAGCGGACAGGGAAATGAGCAGTTCTTC. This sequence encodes CASSGQGNEQFF.